These T cell receptor beta chains were read from a single sample in a study of metastatic and nonmetastatic thyroid tumors. TCRdb used MiXCR to call clones anew from the PCR reads. The table lists 13,000 to 15,000 clones, roughly 3.5% of them singletons. Sequencing was carried out using tumor tissue. Receptor source: a female donor with papillary thyroid cancer or a benign thyroid nodule (not recorded which). Some clones in this sample may be carry-over from other donors' samples. Both conserved end residues are part of each CDR3. D genes are given only for firm matches. Part of the rows lack a size; the others show once, few, many or a class for expanded clones.

v_gene,d_gene,len,abundance,j_gene,CDR3aa,CDR3nt
TRBV6-2/TRBV6-3,TRBD2,15,few,TRBJ2-1,CASSKLAGGYNEQFF,TGTGCCAGCAGCAAACTAGCGGGAGGATACAATGAGCAGTTCTTC
TRBV9,NA,16,medium-sized,TRBJ1-6,CASSVGAGQFDSPLHF,TGTGCCAGCAGCGTAGGTGCAGGTCAGTTCGATTCACCCCTCCACTTT
TRBV6-4,NA,14,NA,TRBJ2-2,CASSLGRNTGELFF,TGTGCCAGCAGTTTAGGTCGAAACACCGGGGAGCTGTTTTTT
TRBV27,TRBD1,15,NA,TRBJ2-1,CASSTRTGTDNEQFF,TGTGCCAGCAGCACACGGACAGGGACGGACAATGAGCAGTTCTTC
TRBV20-1,NA,12,NA,TRBJ1-2,CSASAGNYGYTF,TGCAGTGCTAGTGCAGGGAACTATGGCTACACCTTC
TRBV6-2/TRBV6-3,NA,17,few,TRBJ1-1,CASTELRGKRRDTEAFF,TGCGCCAGCACCGAACTACGGGGCAAGAGGAGGGACACTGAAGCTTTCTTT
TRBV24-1,TRBD1,16,NA,TRBJ2-1,CATSDLAGGEGNEQFF,TGTGCCACCAGTGATTTGGCAGGGGGCGAGGGCAATGAGCAGTTCTTC
TRBV11-1,NA,14,NA,TRBJ1-2,CASSRPGPQYGYTF,TGTGCCAGCAGCAGACCGGGACCCCAATATGGCTACACCTTC
TRBV28,NA,16,few,TRBJ1-1,CASSTYRDIGDTEAFF,TGTGCCAGCAGTACATACCGGGACATAGGTGACACTGAAGCTTTCTTT
TRBV6-1,TRBD1,13,NA,TRBJ2-7,CASRGQGSYEQYF,TGTGCCAGCAGGGGACAGGGCTCCTACGAGCAGTACTTC
TRBV7-9,TRBD2,14,few,TRBJ2-7,CASSLASSGVEQYF,TGTGCCAGCAGCTTAGCGTCTAGCGGAGTGGAGCAGTACTTC